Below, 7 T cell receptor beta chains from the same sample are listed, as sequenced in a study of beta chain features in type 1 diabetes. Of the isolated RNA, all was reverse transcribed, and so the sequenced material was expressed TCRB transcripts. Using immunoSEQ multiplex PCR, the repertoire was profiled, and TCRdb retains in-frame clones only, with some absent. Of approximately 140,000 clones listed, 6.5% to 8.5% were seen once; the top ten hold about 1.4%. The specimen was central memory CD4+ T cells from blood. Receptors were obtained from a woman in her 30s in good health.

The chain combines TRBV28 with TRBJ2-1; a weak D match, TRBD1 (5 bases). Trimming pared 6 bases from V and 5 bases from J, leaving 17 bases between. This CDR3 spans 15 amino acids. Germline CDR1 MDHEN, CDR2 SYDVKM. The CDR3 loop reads CASSRRVGLHNEQFF. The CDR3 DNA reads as TGTGCCAGCAGCCGACGGGTGGGGCTCCACAATGAGCAGTTCTTC.

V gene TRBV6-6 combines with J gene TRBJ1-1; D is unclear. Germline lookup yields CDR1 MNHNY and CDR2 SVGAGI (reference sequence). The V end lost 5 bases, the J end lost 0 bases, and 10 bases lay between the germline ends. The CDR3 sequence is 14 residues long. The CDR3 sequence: CASSDAQMNTEAFF. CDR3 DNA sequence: TGTGCCAGCAGTGATGCCCAGATGAACACTGAAGCTTTCTTT.

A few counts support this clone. CDR3 in amino acids: CASSPVSDRGRVYF. In nucleotides, the CDR3 is TGTGCCAGCAGCCCTGTGTCTGACAGGGGCCGCGTGTACTTC. V and J are TRBV7-9 and TRBJ2-7, with 8 bases fitting TRBD1. This CDR3 contains 14 residues. Unmatched junction bases numbered 15, after V lost 5 bases and J lost 12 bases. Per the germline V gene, CDR1 is SEHNR and CDR2 is FQNEAQ (reference sequence).

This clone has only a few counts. CDR3 nucleotides: TGTGCCACCAGCAGGGACACTAGACTAGTCAATGAGCAGTTCTTC. Translated: CATSRDTRLVNEQFF. This chain links TRBV15 with TRBJ2-1; weak D call: TRBD2 (6 bases). The germline V gene encodes CDR1 LNHNV and CDR2 YYDKDF (reference sequence). V lost 3 bases and J 6 bases, leaving 15 bases between the germline ends. The CDR3 totals 15 residues.

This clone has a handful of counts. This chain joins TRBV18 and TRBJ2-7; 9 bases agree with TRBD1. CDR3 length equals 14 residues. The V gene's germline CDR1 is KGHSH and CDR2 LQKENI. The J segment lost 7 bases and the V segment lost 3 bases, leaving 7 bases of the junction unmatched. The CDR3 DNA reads TGTGCCAGCTCACCCCAACAGGGGGCGCGGGAGCAGTACTTC. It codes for CASSPQQGAREQYF.

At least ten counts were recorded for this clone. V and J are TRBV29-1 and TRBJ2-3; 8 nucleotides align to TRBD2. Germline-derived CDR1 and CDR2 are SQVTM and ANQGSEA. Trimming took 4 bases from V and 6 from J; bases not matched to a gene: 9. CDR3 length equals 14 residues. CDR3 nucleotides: TGCAGCGTTGCCGTTAGCGGGATTGGTGATACGCAGTATTTT. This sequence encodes CSVAVSGIGDTQYF.

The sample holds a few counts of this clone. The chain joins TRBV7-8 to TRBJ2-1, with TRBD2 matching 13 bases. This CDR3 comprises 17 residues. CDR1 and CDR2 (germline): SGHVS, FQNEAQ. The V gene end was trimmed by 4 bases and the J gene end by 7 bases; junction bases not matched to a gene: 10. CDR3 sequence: CASSSTSGRAKDNEQFF. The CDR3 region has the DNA TGTGCCAGCAGCTCTACTAGCGGGAGGGCCAAGGATAATGAGCAGTTCTTC.